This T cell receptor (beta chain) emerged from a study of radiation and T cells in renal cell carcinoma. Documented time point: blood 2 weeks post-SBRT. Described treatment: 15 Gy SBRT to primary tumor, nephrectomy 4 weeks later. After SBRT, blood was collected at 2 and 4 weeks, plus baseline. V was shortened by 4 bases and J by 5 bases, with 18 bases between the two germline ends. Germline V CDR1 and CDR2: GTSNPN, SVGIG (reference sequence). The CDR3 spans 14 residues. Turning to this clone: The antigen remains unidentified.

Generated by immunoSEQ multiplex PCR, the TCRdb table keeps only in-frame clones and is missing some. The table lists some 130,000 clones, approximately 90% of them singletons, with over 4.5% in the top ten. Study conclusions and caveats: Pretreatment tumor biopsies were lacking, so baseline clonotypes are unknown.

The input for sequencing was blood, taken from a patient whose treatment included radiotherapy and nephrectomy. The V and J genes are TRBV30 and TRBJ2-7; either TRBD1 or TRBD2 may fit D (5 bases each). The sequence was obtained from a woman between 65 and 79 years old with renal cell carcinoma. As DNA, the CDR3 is TGTGCCTGGATAGGGGCCGGGACCCCGAACGAGCAGTACTTC. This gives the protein CAWIGAGTPNEQYF.